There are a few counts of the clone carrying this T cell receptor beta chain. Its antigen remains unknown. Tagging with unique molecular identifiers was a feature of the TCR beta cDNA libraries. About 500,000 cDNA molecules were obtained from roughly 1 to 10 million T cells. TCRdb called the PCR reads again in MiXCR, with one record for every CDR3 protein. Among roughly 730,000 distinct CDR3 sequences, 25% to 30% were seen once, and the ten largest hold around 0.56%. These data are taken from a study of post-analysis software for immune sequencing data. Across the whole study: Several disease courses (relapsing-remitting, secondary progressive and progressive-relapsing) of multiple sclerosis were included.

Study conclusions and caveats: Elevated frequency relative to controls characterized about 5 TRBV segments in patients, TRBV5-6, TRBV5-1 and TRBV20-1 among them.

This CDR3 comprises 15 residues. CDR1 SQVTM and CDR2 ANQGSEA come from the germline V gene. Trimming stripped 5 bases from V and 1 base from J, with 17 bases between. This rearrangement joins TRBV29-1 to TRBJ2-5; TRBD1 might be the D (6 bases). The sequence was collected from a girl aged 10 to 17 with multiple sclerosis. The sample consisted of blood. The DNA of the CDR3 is TGCAGCGTTCAGGGGAGACTACGGCCCCAAGAGACCCAGTACTTC. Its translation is CSVQGRLRPQETQYF.